This T cell receptor beta chain was recorded in a study of cytomegalovirus exposure and HLA in healthy donors (dated by TCRdb to 2016 to 2017). Turning to the overall study: According to an earlier analysis of 587 of the donors, 150 million to 200 million T cells yielded 95 million to 140 million unique TCR beta sequences and 250 to 350 Gb of sequence data. About 330 gigabases of sequencing data and about 92 million unique TCR sequences made up an early release that covered several hundred HLA-typed donors. Of the 350 to 450 genotyped donors, 65% to 90% were placed in the genetic ancestry cluster associated with self-reported Caucasian donors. The study aimed to test whether cataloging public T cell receptors could reveal signatures of past pathogen exposure. The T cell repertoires of under 750 subjects were profiled by immunosequencing and related to cytomegalovirus serostatus. Along with the 666-subject first cohort, a separate validation cohort of approximately 110 different subjects was used. The study combined high-throughput TCR immunosequencing, statistical association of individual TCRs with disease status, and machine learning to predict cytomegalovirus infection status. A later analysis re-analyzed previously published TCR beta repertoires from about 730 donors and added high-resolution HLA genotyping to study TCR occurrence patterns. Rather than using new phenotypic data, the later analysis identified candidate immune exposures from TCR beta sequences and from how often those sequences occurred across donors. To decide whether each TCR beta V gene segment behaved as functional or pseudogenic, an earlier analysis of several hundred of the donors relied on high-throughput TCR beta sequencing. Donor age, sex, ethnicity and CMV serostatus were collected together with the repertoire data. In a later genetic analysis, genome-wide SNP genotypes for about three fifths of the roughly 670 donors were used, and that subset was treated as a discovery cohort. Every discovery cohort repertoire had been produced on one sequencing platform. HLA typing included class I and class II loci at four-digit resolution. The number of donors typed differed by locus, with roughly 620-640 for A, B, C, DRB1 and DQB1, 522 for DQA1, 600 to 610 for DPA1, and 400 to 490 for DPB1. About five DR-DQ haplotypes were handled as single units for association and clustering because linkage in the cohort was strong. On average, 235,054 unique TCR beta nucleotide sequences were sequenced per donor among several hundred genotyped donors of the cohort, with about 17% of those sequences being non-productive.

What the authors observed across the whole study: A later analysis found that most CMV-associated TCR beta chains appeared HLA-restricted, with HLA associations seemingly driven largely by CMV exposure. In a later analysis, HLA-associated TCR beta chains showed more clonal expansion and lower generation probabilities than non-associated chains that were equally common. It was suggested by the authors that the approach could potentially be generalized to other disease states and immunological phenotypes. In this cohort, only TCR beta chains were sequenced, and detectable features were limited by the absence of alpha or paired-chain data. Correlated functional status among segregating V segments might be attributable to linkage disequilibrium, but an unknown experimental factor could not be ruled out. Because HLA typing was unavailable for some donors at each locus, only the typed subset was used in association tests. The only immune exposure information available for the cohort was CMV serostatus. The 87-base-pair reads could not distinguish some IMGT-functional V segments, including TRBV6-2 and TRBV6-3, so those segments were excluded. Three of the identified cytomegalovirus-associated TCR beta chains were confirmed in vitro to be specific for cytomegalovirus antigens. In the study, some 160 TCR beta chains were listed as associated with cytomegalovirus. A later analysis associated roughly 17,000 TCR beta sequences with specific HLA alleles at a false discovery rate of 0.05. A further reported finding was that TCR beta sequences accurately predicted the HLA-A and HLA-B alleles for most subjects in the first cohort. V-gene and J-gene trimming of TCR beta chains was associated with a missense DCLRE1C variant in a later genetic analysis, and the association was replicated in an independent cohort. In a later analysis, TCR association rates were found to vary across HLA loci, with the most associated TCRs seen for DRB1 alleles and the fewest for HLA-C alleles. A later genetic analysis reported fewer N-insertions in productive TCRs among donors in an Asian-associated ancestry cluster than the roughly 700-donor mean. Because counts were too low, 15 to 20 rarely observed V segments, including chromosome 9 orphons, were excluded from the earlier analysis of under 650 of the donors. Roughly uniform sequencing depth across donors was assumed in presence/absence analyses, although this assumption may not hold. The sequencing pipeline was judged likely to have produced a cluster of highly shared sequence variants as a technical artifact. In both the original and validation cohorts, the classifier was reported to diagnose cytomegalovirus status with high specificity and sensitivity. Assigning TCR associations to individual alleles was difficult when HLA alleles, especially DR and DQ, strongly co-occurred. According to a later analysis, parvovirus B19, influenza, CMV and Epstein-Barr virus appeared linked to several top co-occurrence clusters. In an earlier analysis of approximately 600 of the donors, most TCR beta V segments were observed in productive rearrangements about 87% or about 30% of the time, broadly matching IMGT annotations. Most TCR sequences were observed very rarely across donors, whereas some public TCRs were present in many individuals.

A few counts support this clone. The antigen it binds to is not known. The input lacks base qualities; no much larger clone sits a single base away. Libraries were built with the immunoSEQ multiplex PCR assay. For the multiplex PCR, a mixture combining 60 forward primers for TCR Vbeta segments and 13 reverse primers for TCR Jbeta segments was used. Amplification of the CDR3 region of rearranged TCR beta genes was performed with a multiplex PCR assay on genomic DNA. On the Illumina HiSeq System, the amplified TCR beta libraries were sequenced as 87-base-pair reads. In the paper's pipeline: A later analysis tallied some 79 million unique TCR beta chains across the 610 or so repertoires, and about 12 million of those chains were shared by two or more donors. To remove PCR and sequencing errors, raw reads were error-corrected and collapsed into unique sequences using a nearest-neighbor algorithm that merged closely related sequences. To assign V, D and J gene segments, CDR3 sequences were aligned to IMGT reference sequences. For a sequence to be retained, at least a six-nucleotide match to both a V gene segment and a J gene segment was required. A rearrangement was called productive if the CDR3 had no stop codons and remained in frame with V and J, and every other rearrangement was called non-productive. Following IMGT convention, CDR3 was defined as the stretch from the second conserved V-encoded cysteine up to the conserved J-encoded phenylalanine. In an earlier analysis of approximately 590 of the donors, sequences lacking an unambiguous match to a single V gene segment were excluded. An earlier analysis of fewer than 750 of the donors called V segments functional above 56.7% productive rearrangements and segregating when the between-donor standard deviation exceeded 5%. A statistical classification framework was built for diagnosing cytomegalovirus status from the catalog of TCR beta chain sequences. V and J gene assignment, in a later analysis, came from comparing TCR nucleotide sequences with IMGT/GENE-DB human TR gene sequences. Using the TCRdist pipeline, a later analysis assigned CDR3 sequences along with most-parsimonious VDJ recombination scenarios. A later analysis defined each TCR beta chain by its CDR3 amino acid sequence plus V-gene family, and excluded reads lacking a unique V-gene family. In a later analysis, 450 to 600 highly shared, low-generation-probability nucleotide sequences were removed to address suspected cross-contamination and a sequencing artifact. A later analysis calculated a clonal expansion index for each public chain from normalized within-repertoire ranks of inferred template counts. In a later analysis, generation probabilities were computed using a VDJ recombination model fitted to out-of-frame rearrangements, and the results were checked against IGoR. A later analysis scored TCR-TCR, TCR-HLA and TCR-CMV co-occurrence with hypergeometric tests, applying a repertoire-size bias correction to TCR pairs. A later analysis estimated false discovery rates by permuting HLA or CMV assignments 20 times. In a later analysis, co-occurring TCRs were grouped using DBSCAN, and TCRdist sequence similarity was added for clustering within HLA-allele-positive subsets. For co-occurrence clustering, repertoires with fewer than 30,000 or more than 120,000 public chains were excluded, along with roughly 5 repertoires with anomalous nucleotide sharing. In TCRdb, the immuneACCESS table is reduced to in-frame sequences with V and J assigned. These tables do not hold every clone; where another copy was compared, an unresolved V gene accounts for under half, and the others remain unexplained. V and J calls and clone size are those listed in that table; D and trimming were worked out from the DNA. The sample table contains about 160,000 clones; only one count was recorded for around 80% of them. Of the sample, around 6.6% is held by the ten largest clones.

The cohort comprised under 700 healthy bone marrow donors. All cohort members were sampled while nominally healthy, although unrecorded immune exposures were likely present. The donor tested CMV seropositive, placing the donor among the 310 or so seropositive members of the cohort. A peripheral blood sample was provided by each donor, and peripheral blood mononuclear cells were used for TCR beta sequencing. The Qiagen DNeasy Blood Extraction Kit was used to extract genomic DNA from the blood cell samples. The germline V and J ends show losses of 5 bases and 3 bases respectively, and no gene match explains 14 bases of the junction. Its CDR3 holds 18 amino acids, cysteine through phenylalanine. The retained sequence is limited to the CDR3, 54 bases, with the frame set at the first base. From a lookup of the germline V gene (reference sequence), CDR1 and CDR2 are MNHEY and SMNVEV.

Material for sequencing was PBMCs. This clonotype originated in a male donor in good health and CMV-seropositive. The sequence joins TRBV27 to TRBJ1-5; 9 of the junction bases match TRBD1. The sequenced DNA is TGTGCCAGCAGTCCCCGGACAGGGGAAGGGAGTCTCAATCAGCCCCAGCATTTT. This translates into CASSPRTGEGSLNQPQHF.